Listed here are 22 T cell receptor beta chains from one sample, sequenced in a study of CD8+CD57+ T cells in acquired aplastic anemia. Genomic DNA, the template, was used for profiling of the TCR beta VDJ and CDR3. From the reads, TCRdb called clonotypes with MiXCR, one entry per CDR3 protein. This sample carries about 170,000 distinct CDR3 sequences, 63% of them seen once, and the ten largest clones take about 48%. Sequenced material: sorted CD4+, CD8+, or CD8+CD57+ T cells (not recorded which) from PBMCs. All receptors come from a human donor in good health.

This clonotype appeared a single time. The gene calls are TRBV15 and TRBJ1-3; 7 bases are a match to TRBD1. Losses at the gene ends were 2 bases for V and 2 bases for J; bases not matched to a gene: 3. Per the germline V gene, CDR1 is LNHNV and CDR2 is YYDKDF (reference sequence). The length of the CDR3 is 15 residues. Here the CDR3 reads CATSRHRGAGNTIYF. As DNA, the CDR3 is TGTGCCACCAGCAGACACAGGGGAGCTGGAAACACCATATATTTT.

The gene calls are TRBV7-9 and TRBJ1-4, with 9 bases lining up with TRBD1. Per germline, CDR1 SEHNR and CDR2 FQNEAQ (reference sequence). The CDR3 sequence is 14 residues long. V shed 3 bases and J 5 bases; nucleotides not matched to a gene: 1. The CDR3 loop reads CASSFGTGNEKLFF. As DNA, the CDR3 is TGTGCCAGCAGCTTTGGGACAGGGAATGAAAAACTGTTTTTT.

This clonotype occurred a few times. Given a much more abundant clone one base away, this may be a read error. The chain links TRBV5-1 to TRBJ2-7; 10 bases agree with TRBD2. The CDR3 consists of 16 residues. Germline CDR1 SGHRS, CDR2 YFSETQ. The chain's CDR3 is CASSLVALAGVYEPYF. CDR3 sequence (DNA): TGCGCCAGCAGCTTGGTAGCTCTAGCGGGAGTGTACGAGCCGTACTTC.

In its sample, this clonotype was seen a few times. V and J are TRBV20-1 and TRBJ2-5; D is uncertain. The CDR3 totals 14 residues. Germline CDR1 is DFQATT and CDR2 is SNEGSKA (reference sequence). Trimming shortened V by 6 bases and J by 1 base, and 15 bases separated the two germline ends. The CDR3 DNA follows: TGCAGTGCCGTTATTGGGGATGGCCAAGAGACCCAGTACTTC. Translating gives CSAVIGDGQETQYF.

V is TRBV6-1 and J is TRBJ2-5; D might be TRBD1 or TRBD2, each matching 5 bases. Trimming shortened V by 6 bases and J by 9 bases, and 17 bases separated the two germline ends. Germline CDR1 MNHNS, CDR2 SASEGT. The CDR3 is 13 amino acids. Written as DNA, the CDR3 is TGTGCCAGCAGCGCCGGGACGCCGAGGGCCCAGTACTTC. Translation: CASSAGTPRAQYF.

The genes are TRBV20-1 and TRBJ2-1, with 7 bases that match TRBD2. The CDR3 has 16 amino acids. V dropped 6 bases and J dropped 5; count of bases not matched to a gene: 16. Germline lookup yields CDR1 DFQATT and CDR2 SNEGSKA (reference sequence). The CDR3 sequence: CSADYGAWEGNNEQFF. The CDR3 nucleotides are TGCAGTGCAGATTACGGGGCCTGGGAGGGGAACAATGAGCAGTTCTTC.

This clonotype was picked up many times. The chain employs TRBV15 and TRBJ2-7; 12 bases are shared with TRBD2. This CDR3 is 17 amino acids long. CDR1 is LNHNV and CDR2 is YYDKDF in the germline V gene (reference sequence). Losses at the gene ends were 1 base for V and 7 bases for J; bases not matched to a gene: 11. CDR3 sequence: CATSRVAPTSGSGEQYF. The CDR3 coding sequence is TGTGCCACCAGCAGAGTTGCTCCGACTAGCGGGAGTGGGGAGCAGTACTTC.

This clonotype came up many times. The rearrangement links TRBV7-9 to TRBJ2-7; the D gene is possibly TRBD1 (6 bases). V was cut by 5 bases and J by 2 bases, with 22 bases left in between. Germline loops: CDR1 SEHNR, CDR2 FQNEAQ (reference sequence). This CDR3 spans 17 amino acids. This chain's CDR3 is CASSPLYAGTHTYEQYF. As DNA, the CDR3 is TGTGCCAGCAGCCCTCTATATGCCGGGACACATACCTACGAGCAGTACTTC. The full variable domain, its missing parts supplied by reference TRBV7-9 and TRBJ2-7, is DTGVSQNPRHKITKRGQNVTFRCDPISEHNRLYWYRQTLGQGPEFLTYFQNEAQLEKSRLLSDRFSAERPKGSFSTLEIQRTEQGDSAMYLCASSPLYAGTHTYEQYFGPGTRLTVT.

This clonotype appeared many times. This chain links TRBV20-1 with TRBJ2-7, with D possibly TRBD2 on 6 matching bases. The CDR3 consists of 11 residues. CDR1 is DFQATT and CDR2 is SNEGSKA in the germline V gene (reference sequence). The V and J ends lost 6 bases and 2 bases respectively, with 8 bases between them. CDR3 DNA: TGCAGTGCAGGGGAGGCCTACGAGCAGTACTTC. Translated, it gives CSAGEAYEQYF.

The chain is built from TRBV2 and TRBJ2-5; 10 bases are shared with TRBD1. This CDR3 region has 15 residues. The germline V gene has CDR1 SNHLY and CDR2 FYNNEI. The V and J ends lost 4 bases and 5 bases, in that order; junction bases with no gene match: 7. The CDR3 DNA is TGTGCCAGCAGTGGAAGGACAGGGGGATGGGAGACCCAGTACTTC. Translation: CASSGRTGGWETQYF.

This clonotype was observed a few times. The CDR3 protein is CASNQEGNQPQHF. CDR3 DNA: TGTGCCAGCAACCAAGAAGGCAATCAGCCCCAGCATTTT. This chain uses TRBV2 with TRBJ1-5, with D unclear. This CDR3 spans 13 amino acids. CDR1 is SNHLY, CDR2 FYNNEI, per germline. V shed 7 bases and J shed 2 bases, with 9 bases lying between them.

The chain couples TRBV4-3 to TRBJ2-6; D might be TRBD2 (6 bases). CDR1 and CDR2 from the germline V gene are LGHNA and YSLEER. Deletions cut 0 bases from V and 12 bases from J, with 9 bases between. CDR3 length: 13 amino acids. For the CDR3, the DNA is TGCGCCAGCAGCCAAGAGGGGGGAGCCGTCCTGACTTTC. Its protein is CASSQEGGAVLTF.

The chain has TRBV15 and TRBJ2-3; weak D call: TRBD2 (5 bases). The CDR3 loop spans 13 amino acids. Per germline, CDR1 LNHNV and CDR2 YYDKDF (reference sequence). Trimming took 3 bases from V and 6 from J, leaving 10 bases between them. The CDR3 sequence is CATSSGLGDTQYF. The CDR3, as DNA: TGTGCCACCAGCAGTGGACTCGGGGATACGCAGTATTTT.

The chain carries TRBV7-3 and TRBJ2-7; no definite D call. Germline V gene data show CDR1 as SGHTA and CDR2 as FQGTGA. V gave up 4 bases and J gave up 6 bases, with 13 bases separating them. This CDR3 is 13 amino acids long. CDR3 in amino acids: CASSSFTGGEQYF. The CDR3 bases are TGTGCCAGCAGCTCCTTCACGGGCGGCGAGCAGTACTTC.

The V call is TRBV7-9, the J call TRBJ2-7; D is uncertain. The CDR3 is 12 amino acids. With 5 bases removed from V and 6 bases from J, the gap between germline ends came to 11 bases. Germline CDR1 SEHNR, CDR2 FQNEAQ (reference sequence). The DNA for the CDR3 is TGTGCCAGCAGCCTTCGACCGGGCGAGCAGTACTTC. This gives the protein CASSLRPGEQYF.

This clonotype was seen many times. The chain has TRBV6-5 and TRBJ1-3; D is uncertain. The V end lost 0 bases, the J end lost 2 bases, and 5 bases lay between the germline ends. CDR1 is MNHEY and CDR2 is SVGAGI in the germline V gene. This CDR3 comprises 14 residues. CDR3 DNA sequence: TGTGCCAGCAGTTACTCAGGGACTGGAAACACCATATATTTT. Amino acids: CASSYSGTGNTIYF.

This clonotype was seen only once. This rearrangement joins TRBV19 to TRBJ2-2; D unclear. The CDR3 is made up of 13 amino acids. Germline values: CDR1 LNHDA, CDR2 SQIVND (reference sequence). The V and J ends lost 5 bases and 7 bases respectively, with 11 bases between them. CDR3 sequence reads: CASSPQGIGELFF. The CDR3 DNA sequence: TGTGCCAGTAGTCCCCAAGGCATCGGGGAGCTGTTTTTT.

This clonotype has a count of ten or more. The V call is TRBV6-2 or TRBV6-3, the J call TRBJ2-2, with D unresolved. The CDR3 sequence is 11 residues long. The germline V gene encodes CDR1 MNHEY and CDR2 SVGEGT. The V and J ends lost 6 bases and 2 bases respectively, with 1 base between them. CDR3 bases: TGTGCCAGCAGAAACACCGGGGAGCTGTTTTTT. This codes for CASRNTGELFF.

The CDR3 reads CAISEGYWAEEAYNEQFF. CDR3 coding DNA: TGTGCCATCAGTGAGGGATACTGGGCGGAGGAGGCCTACAATGAGCAGTTCTTC. J is TRBJ2-1 and V is TRBV10-3; tentative D call: TRBD2 (5 bases). V was pared by 2 bases and J by 2 bases, with 19 bases between. The CDR3 extends over 18 amino acids. Germline CDR1 reads ENHRY; CDR2 reads SYGVKD.

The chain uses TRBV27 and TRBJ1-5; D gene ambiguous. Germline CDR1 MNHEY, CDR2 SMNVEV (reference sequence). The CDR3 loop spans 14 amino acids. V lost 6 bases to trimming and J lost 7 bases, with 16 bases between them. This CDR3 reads CASSPNSGSQPQHF. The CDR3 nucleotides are TGTGCCAGCAGCCCTAATTCCGGTTCACAGCCCCAGCATTTT.

The CDR3 loop is CASSPGTSGRSWETQYF. The CDR3 DNA sequence: TGTGCCAGCAGCCCCGGGACTAGCGGGAGGTCGTGGGAGACCCAGTACTTC. The chain uses TRBV9 and TRBJ2-5, with 15 bases identical to TRBD2. V shed 4 bases, J shed 5 bases, and the junction held 9 bases outside the gene matches. CDR3 length: 17 residues. The V gene's germline CDR1 is SGDLS and CDR2 YYNGEE.

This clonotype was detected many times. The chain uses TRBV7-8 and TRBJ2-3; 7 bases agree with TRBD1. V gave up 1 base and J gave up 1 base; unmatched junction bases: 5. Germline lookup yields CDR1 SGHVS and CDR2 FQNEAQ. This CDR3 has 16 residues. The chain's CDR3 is CASSLEVGQGTDTQYF. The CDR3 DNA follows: TGTGCCAGCAGCTTAGAAGTCGGACAGGGCACAGATACGCAGTATTTT.